This TCR delta chain appears in the sequencing data of a study of Vδ1+ human thymocytes. The template was reverse-transcribed extracted RNA. CDR3 amplicons came from multiplex PCR with pooled V-gene forward and constant-region reverse primers. TCRdb reran clone calling via CATT on the multiplex PCR reads. This sample has about 25,000 delta-chain clones; approximately 32% occur once, and the top ten carry approximately 1.4%. CDR1 TSWWSYY and CDR2 QGS come from the germline V gene. The CDR3 contains 21 residues. After removal of 3 bases from V and 2 bases from J, the junction contained 21 bases not matched to a gene. With regard to this clone: What it binds is unknown. Other DNA sequences in the sample encode the same CDR3.

Regarding the study as a whole: Unlike peripheral blood Vdelta1+ controls, thymic delta-chain sequences included 20% to 25% Vdelta2 and few Vdelta3. TRD repertoires were essentially private, unlike widely shared TRG clonotypes. In the thymus, TRG and TRD repertoires looked highly polyclonal with Gaussian CDR3 lengths.

The sorted cells were CD3+ Vdelta1+ Vdelta2- thymocytes from alphabeta-depleted thymus. Between roughly 98% and 99.6% of sorted thymocytes were Vdelta1+. What was sequenced was Vdelta1+ gamma-delta thymocytes from the thymus. This sample's subset: FACS-sorted CD3+ TCRalphabeta- TCRVdelta1+ TCRVdelta2- thymocytes. This sequence originates from a boy less than two years old who had congenital heart surgery. This chain joins TRDV1 and TRDJ1; 10 bases fit TRDD3. The CDR3 bases are TGTGCTCTTGGGGACGTCTCTCTCGACCAACTGGGGGATGGCAGAACCGATAAACTCATCTTT. Protein sequence: CALGDVSLDQLGDGRTDKLIF.